Below, 19 T cell receptor beta chains from the same sample are listed, as sequenced in a study of blood T cell repertoires in COVID-19. Sequencing used immunoSEQ multiplex PCR; TCRdb keeps in-frame clones, though not all of them. This repertoire shows 30,000 to 45,000 clones, under 90% found once; its top ten account for approximately 6.6%. The specimen sequenced was peripheral blood. The origin of the receptors is a human donor in a cohort sampled during active COVID-19.

The DNA for the CDR3 is TGTGCCAGCTCAAGATTCACTGATGAAAAACTGTTTTTT. As protein: CASSRFTDEKLFF. The genes are TRBV18 and TRBJ1-4; D gene unclear. The CDR3 has 13 amino acids. Germline loops: CDR1 KGHSH, CDR2 LQKENI. V was shortened by 5 bases and J by 6 bases, with 10 bases between the two germline ends.

The rearrangement links TRBV19 to TRBJ2-7, with D perhaps TRBD2 (6 bases). CDR1 is LNHDA and CDR2 is SQIVND in the germline V gene (reference sequence). V was pared by 4 bases and J by 3 bases, with 13 bases between. This CDR3 is 14 amino acids long. As DNA, the CDR3 is TGTGCCAGTAGTACCGACGGGAGAGGCTACGAGCAGTACTTC. It is translated as CASSTDGRGYEQYF.

This rearrangement joins TRBV30 to TRBJ1-1; 8 positions agree with TRBD1. V was clipped by 0 bases and J by 5 bases; unmatched bases: 8. The CDR3 has 15 residues. Per the germline V gene, CDR1 is GTSNPN and CDR2 is SVGIG (reference sequence). The CDR3 nucleotides are TGTGCCTGGAGTGTTCACGGACAGGGCAGGACTGAAGCTTTCTTT. Amino acid sequence: CAWSVHGQGRTEAFF.

The chain employs TRBV6-6 and TRBJ1-1, with 9 positions matching TRBD1. This CDR3 spans 15 amino acids. Trimming at V came to 6 bases and at J to 4 bases, leaving 9 bases not matched to a gene. Per germline, CDR1 MNHNY and CDR2 SVGAGI (reference sequence). The CDR3 nucleotides are TGTGCCAGCAGATATCTACAGGGGGCGGGCACTGAAGCTTTCTTT. It is translated as CASRYLQGAGTEAFF.

This clone was seen just once. The gene calls are TRBV18 and TRBJ1-5; 7 bases agree with TRBD1. CDR1 KGHSH and CDR2 LQKENI come from the germline V gene. The CDR3 spans 13 residues. V lost 8 bases, J lost 7 bases, and 8 bases stayed unmatched. CDR3 sequence reads: CASRLGGQQPQHF. CDR3 in DNA: TGTGCCAGCCGTTTAGGGGGCCAACAGCCCCAGCATTTT.

The CDR3 DNA reads as TGTGCCAGTAGTCCCAATGGACAGAGCTTGATCGGGGAGCTGTTTTTT. This gives the protein CASSPNGQSLIGELFF. The rearrangement joins TRBV19 to TRBJ2-2; D is possibly TRBD1 (6 bases). The CDR3 runs to 16 residues. Germline lookup yields CDR1 LNHDA and CDR2 SQIVND (reference sequence). V gave up 5 bases and J gave up 7 bases, with 20 bases separating them.

The chain is built from TRBV2 and TRBJ2-7; D gene ambiguous. Per germline, CDR1 SNHLY and CDR2 FYNNEI. Trimming took off 3 bases at V and 1 base at J, with 10 bases between the two ends. The CDR3 is made up of 14 amino acids. CDR3 amino acids: CASSEVRPSYEQYF. The CDR3 nucleotides read TGTGCCAGCAGTGAGGTCAGGCCTTCCTACGAGCAGTACTTC. Filled out from reference TRBV2 and TRBJ2-7, the complete variable domain reads EPEVTQTPSHQVTQMGQEVILRCVPISNHLYFYWYRQILGQKVEFLVSFYNNEISEKSEIFDDQFSVERPDGSNFTLKIRSTKLEDSAMYFCASSEVRPSYEQYFGPGTRLTVT.

J is TRBJ2-7 and V is TRBV11-3, with 8 bases fitting TRBD1. This CDR3 spans 16 amino acids. CDR1 is SGHNT and CDR2 is YENEEA in the germline V gene. V trimming: 5 bases; J trimming: 6 bases; junction bases outside the gene matches: 15. CDR3 sequence: CASSLLAGQGPSEQYF. The CDR3 coding sequence is TGTGCCAGCAGCCTTTTGGCTGGACAGGGACCATCCGAGCAGTACTTC.

This chain connects TRBV12-3 or TRBV12-4 to TRBJ1-2; TRBD1 agrees at 8 bases. This CDR3 region has 13 residues. V trimming: 3 bases; J trimming: 8 bases; junction bases outside the gene matches: 5. The CDR3 nucleotides read TGTGCCAGCAGTTTCACCGGACAGGGCGGCTACACCTTC. Protein product: CASSFTGQGGYTF.

The chain joins TRBV5-1 to TRBJ2-3; TRBD1 matches at 8 bases. The CDR3 contains 16 residues. V lost 0 bases and J lost 3; bases outside the gene matches: 6. CDR1 is SGHRS and CDR2 is YFSETQ in the germline V gene. This chain's CDR3 is CASSLGAGGETDTQYF. The DNA of the CDR3 is TGCGCCAGCAGCTTGGGAGCAGGGGGCGAAACAGATACGCAGTATTTT.

The chain recombines TRBV5-1 with TRBJ2-3; maybe TRBD1 (5 bases). The ends were cut back, 4 bases at V and 0 bases at J, with 15 bases in the middle. The germline V gene has CDR1 SGHRS and CDR2 YFSETQ. This CDR3 has 16 amino acids. DNA of the CDR3: TGCGCCAGCAGCACACAGACAGATACTAGCACAGATACGCAGTATTTT. Translation: CASSTQTDTSTDTQYF.

The chain employs TRBV7-2 and TRBJ1-5, with D perhaps matching TRBD1 (5 bases). With 5 bases removed from V and 3 bases from J, the gap between germline ends came to 11 bases. The CDR3 covers 14 residues. Germline V gene lookup returns CDR1 SGHTA and CDR2 FQGNSA. The chain's CDR3 is CASSPGTPNQPQHF. CDR3 DNA sequence: TGTGCCAGCAGCCCCGGGACTCCCAATCAGCCCCAGCATTTT.

The rearrangement joins TRBV4-3 to TRBJ2-3, with D tentatively TRBD2 (5 bases). The CDR3 is 15 amino acids. The germline V gene encodes CDR1 LGHNA and CDR2 YSLEER. Trimming took 0 bases from V and 9 from J, leaving 16 bases between them. CDR3 coding DNA: TGCGCCAGCAGCCAAGACGCTCTCTCGTCGGGGACGCAGTATTTT. Translated: CASSQDALSSGTQYF.

The chain recombines TRBV29-1 with TRBJ2-1, with TRBD1 matching over 10 bases. Germline lookup yields CDR1 SQVTM and CDR2 ANQGSEA. After removal of 5 bases from V and 0 bases from J, the junction contained 4 bases not matched to a gene. The CDR3 loop spans 15 amino acids. In DNA, the CDR3 is TGCAGCGTTCGACAGGGGGCCTACTCCTACAATGAGCAGTTCTTC. Encoded protein: CSVRQGAYSYNEQFF.

The CDR3 is CASSRTVNTEAFF. CDR3 in DNA: TGTGCCAGCAGTCGGACAGTGAACACTGAAGCTTTCTTT. J is TRBJ1-1 and V is TRBV6-5; maybe TRBD1 (6 bases). Germline CDR1 reads MNHEY; CDR2 reads SVGAGI. V lost 5 bases, J lost 0 bases, and 7 bases lay in between. This CDR3 contains 13 residues.

The chain joins TRBV4-3 to TRBJ1-6; no definite D call. The ends were cut back, 0 bases at V and 9 bases at J, with 12 bases in the middle. This CDR3 spans 15 amino acids. Germline V CDR1 and CDR2: LGHNA, YSLEER. Written as DNA, the CDR3 is TGCGCCAGCAGCCAAGATGACCGCGCTAGTTCACCCCTCCACTTT. Protein sequence: CASSQDDRASSPLHF.

The J gene is TRBJ2-7, the V gene TRBV5-4, with a weak D call TRBD1 (6 bases). This CDR3 spans 15 amino acids. Per germline, CDR1 SGHNT and CDR2 YYREEE (reference sequence). Trimming took off 1 base at V and 0 bases at J, with 11 bases between the two ends. The CDR3 sequence is CASSLYQGSSYEQYF. DNA for the CDR3: TGTGCCAGCAGCTTGTACCAGGGGAGCTCCTACGAGCAGTACTTC. Together with reference TRBV5-4 and TRBJ2-7, the CDR3 gives the full variable domain: ETGVTQSPTHLIKTRGQQVTLRCSSQSGHNTVSWYQQALGQGPQFIFQYYREEENGRGNFPPRFSGLQFPNYSSELNVNALELDDSALYLCASSLYQGSSYEQYFGPGTRLTVT.

The CDR3 nucleotides are TGTGCCAGCAGTCCTAGCGGGAGGACAGATACGCAGTATTTT. Translating gives CASSPSGRTDTQYF. The genes are TRBV2 and TRBJ2-3, with 11 bases matching TRBD2. V lost 5 bases to trimming and J lost 3 bases; unmatched junction nucleotides: 1. The germline gives CDR1 SNHLY, CDR2 FYNNEI. The CDR3 length is 14 residues.

The chain carries TRBV2 and TRBJ1-5; TRBD1 aligns across 7 bases. The germline V gene encodes CDR1 SNHLY and CDR2 FYNNEI. The CDR3 loop spans 15 amino acids. The J segment lost 11 bases and the V segment lost 6 bases, leaving 16 bases of the junction unmatched. The CDR3 nucleotides read TGTGCCAGCAGCCTATACAGGGGAGGCCGTGAGTCCCAGCATTTT. Protein product: CASSLYRGGRESQHF.